This T cell receptor (beta chain) was recorded in a study of blood T cell repertoires in COVID-19. Study overall: The United States, Italy and Spain supplied acute and convalescent COVID-19 samples. In each case, the material was cDNA or gDNA derived from T cells, B-cell-depleted T cells, or PBMCs.

In the study's own analysis: The assay estimated nucleated cells by amplifying reference gene primers. Sequenced by immunoSEQ multiplex PCR; TCRdb stores in-frame clones only, minus some. D and trimming come from the DNA, and the V and J calls and clone size come from that table. The table shows fewer than 300,000 clones, with over 70% occurring only once. The TCR sequence derives from an elderly man with acute or convalescent COVID-19. The sequenced sample was peripheral blood.

The CDR3 reads CASGGTDLGNQPQHF. CDR3 bases: TGTGCCAGCGGGGGGACGGACCTAGGCAATCAGCCCCAGCATTTT. This chain links TRBV28 with TRBJ1-5, with D perhaps TRBD1 (5 bases). This CDR3 spans 15 amino acids. Germline V CDR1 and CDR2: MDHEN, SYDVKM. Trimming removed 8 bases at V and 2 bases at J, with 16 bases between.